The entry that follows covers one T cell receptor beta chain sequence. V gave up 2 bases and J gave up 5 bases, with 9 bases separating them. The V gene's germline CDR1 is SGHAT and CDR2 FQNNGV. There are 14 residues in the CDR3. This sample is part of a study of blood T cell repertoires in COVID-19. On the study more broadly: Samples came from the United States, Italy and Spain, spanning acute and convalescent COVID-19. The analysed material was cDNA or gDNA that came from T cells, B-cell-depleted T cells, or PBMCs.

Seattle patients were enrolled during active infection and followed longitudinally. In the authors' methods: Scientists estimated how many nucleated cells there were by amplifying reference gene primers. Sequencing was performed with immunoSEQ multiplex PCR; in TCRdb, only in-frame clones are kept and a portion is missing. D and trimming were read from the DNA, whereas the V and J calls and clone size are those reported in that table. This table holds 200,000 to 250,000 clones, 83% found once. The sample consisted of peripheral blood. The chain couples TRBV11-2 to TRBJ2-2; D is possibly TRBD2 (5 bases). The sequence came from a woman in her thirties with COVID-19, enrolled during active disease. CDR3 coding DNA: TGTGCCAGCAGCTTATCTTCGGGGACCGGGGAGCTGTTTTTT. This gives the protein CASSLSSGTGELFF.